This T cell receptor beta chain was obtained from a study of T cell clones after liver transplantation. Repertoires were generated with immunoSEQ multiplex PCR, while TCRdb's copy carries only in-frame clones and drops some. The sample lists over 90,000 clones, around 80% occurring once. With 2 bases removed from V and 3 bases from J, the gap between germline ends came to 10 bases. The CDR3 is made up of 14 amino acids. The germline CDR1 and CDR2 sequences are MNHNS and SASEGT. Only a few counts were recorded for this clone. This TCR was recovered from a human patient who received a liver transplant. Some T cells may be supplied by the graft donor. The rearrangement joins TRBV6-1 to TRBJ1-1, with D unresolved. This material consisted of CD4+ T cells from blood, taken around 49 months after liver transplant. The CDR3 sequence: CASSEQPMDTEAFF. CDR3 DNA sequence: TGTGCCAGCAGTGAACAGCCCATGGACACTGAAGCTTTCTTT.